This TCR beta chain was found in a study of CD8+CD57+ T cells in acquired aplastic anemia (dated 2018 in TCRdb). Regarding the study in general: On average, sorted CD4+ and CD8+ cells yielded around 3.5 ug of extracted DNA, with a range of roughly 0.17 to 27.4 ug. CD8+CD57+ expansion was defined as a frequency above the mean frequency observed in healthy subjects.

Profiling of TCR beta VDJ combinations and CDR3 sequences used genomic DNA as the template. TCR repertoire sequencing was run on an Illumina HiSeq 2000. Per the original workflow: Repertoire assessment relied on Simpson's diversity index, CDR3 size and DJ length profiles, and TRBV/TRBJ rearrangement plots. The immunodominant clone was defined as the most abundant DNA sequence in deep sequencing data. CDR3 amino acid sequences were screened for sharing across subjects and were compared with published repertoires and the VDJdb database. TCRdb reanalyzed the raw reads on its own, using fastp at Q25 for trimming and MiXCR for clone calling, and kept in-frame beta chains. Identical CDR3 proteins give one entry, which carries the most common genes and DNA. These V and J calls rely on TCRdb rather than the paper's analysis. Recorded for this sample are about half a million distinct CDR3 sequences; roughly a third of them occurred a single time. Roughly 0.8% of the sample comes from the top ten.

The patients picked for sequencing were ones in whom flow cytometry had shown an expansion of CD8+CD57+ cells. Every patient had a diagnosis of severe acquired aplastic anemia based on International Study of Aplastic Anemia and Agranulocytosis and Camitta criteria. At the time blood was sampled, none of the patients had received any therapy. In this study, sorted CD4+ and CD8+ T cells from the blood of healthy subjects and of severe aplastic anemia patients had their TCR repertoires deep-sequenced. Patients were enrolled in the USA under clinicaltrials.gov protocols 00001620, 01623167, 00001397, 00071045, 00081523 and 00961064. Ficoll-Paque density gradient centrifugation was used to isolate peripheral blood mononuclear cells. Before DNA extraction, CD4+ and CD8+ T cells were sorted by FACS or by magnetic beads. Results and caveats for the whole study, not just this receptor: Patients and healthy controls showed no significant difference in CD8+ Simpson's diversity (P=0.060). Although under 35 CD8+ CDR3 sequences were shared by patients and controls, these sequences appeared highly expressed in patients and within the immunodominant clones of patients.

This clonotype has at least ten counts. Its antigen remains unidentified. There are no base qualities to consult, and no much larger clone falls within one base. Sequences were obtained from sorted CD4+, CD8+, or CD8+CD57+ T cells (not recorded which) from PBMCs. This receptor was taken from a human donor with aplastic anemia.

DNA sequence: TGTGCCAGCAGTCAAAGGACAGAGGGGACTGAAGCTTTCTTT. Its protein is CASSQRTEGTEAFF. The sequence joins TRBV2 to TRBJ1-1; TRBD1 is perhaps the D gene, given 6 matching bases. The CDR3 has 14 amino acids, counting the end cysteine and phenylalanine. This entry keeps only the CDR3 DNA: 42 bases, framed from base 1. From a lookup of the germline V gene, CDR1 and CDR2 are SNHLY and FYNNEI. V is pared back by 5 bases and J by 5 bases, with 15 bases lying between the germline termini.